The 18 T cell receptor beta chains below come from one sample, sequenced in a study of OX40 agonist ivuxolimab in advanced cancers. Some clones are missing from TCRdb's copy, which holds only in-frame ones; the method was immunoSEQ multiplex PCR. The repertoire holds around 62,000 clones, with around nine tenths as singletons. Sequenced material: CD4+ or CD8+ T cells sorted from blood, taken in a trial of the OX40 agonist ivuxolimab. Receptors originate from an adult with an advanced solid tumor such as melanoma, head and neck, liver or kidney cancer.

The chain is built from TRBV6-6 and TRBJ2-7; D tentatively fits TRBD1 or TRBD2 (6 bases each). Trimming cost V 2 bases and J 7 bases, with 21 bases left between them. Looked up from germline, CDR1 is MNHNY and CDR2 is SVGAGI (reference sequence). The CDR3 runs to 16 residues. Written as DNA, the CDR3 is TGTGCCAGCAGTTACCCCTTAACGGGGGCTGAGGGGGAGCAGTACTTC. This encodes CASSYPLTGAEGEQYF.

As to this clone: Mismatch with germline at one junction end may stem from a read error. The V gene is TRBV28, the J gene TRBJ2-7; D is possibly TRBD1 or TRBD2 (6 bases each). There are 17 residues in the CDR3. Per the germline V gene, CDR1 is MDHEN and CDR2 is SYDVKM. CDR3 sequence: CATYSGRWGPLTYEQYF. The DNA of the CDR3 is TGCGCAACGTACAGTGGGAGGTGGGGGCCCCTGACCTACGAGCAGTACTTC.

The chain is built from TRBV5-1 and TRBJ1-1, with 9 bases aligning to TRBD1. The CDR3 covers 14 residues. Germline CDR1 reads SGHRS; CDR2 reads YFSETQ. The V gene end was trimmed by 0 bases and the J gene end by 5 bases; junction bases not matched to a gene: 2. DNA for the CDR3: TGCGCCAGCAGCTTGGTGGGACAGGGAACTGAAGCTTTCTTT. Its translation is CASSLVGQGTEAFF.

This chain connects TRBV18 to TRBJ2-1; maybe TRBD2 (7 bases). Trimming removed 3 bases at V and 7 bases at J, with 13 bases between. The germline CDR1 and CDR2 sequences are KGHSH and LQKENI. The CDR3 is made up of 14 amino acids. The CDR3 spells CASSPPEGGNEQFF. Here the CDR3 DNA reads TGTGCCAGCTCACCTCCGGAGGGGGGGAATGAGCAGTTCTTC.

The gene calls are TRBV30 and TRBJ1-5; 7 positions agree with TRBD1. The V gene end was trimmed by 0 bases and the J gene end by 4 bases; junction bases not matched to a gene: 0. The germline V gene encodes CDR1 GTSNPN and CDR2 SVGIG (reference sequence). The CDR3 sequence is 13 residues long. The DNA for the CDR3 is TGTGCCTGGAGTGTACAGGGGAATCAGCCCCAGCATTTT. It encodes CAWSVQGNQPQHF.

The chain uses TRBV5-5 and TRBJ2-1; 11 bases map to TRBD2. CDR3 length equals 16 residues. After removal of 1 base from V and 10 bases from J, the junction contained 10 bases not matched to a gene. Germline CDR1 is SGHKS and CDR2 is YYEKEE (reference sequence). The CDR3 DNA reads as TGTGCCAGCAGCTTGAGGGGGACTAGCGGACTAGGCGAGCAGTTCTTC. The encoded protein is CASSLRGTSGLGEQFF.

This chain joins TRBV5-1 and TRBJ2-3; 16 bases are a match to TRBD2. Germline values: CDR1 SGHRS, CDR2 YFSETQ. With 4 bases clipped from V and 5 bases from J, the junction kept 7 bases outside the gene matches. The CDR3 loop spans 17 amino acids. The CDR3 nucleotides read TGCGCCAGCAGCGTGGGACTAGCGGGAGGGCCGCAAGATACGCAGTATTTT. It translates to CASSVGLAGGPQDTQYF.

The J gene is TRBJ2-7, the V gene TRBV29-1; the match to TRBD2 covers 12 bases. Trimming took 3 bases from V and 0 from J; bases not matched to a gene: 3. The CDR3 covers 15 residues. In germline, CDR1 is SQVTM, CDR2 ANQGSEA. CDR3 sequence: CSVEGTSGSSYEQYF. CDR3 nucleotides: TGCAGCGTTGAGGGGACTAGCGGGTCCTCCTACGAGCAGTACTTC.

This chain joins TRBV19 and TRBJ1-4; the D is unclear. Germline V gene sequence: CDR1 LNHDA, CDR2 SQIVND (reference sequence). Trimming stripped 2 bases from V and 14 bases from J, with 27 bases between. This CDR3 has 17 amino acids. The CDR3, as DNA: TGTGCCAGTAGTATAAGGGTTGGGCAGGCCTACCGCAAGGACCTGTTTTTT. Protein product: CASSIRVGQAYRKDLFF. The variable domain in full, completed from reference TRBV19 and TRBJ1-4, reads DGGITQSPKYLFRKEGQNVTLSCEQNLNHDAMYWYRQDPGQGLRLIYYSQIVNDFQKGDIAEGYSVSREKKESFPLTVTSAQKNPTAFYLCASSIRVGQAYRKDLFFGSGTQLSVL.

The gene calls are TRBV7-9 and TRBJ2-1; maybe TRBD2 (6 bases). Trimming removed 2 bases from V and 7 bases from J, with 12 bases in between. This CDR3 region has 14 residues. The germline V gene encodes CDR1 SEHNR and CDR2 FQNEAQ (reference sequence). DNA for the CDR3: TGTGCCAGCAGCTTACCGGGAGCCTGGAATGAGCAGTTCTTC. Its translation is CASSLPGAWNEQFF.

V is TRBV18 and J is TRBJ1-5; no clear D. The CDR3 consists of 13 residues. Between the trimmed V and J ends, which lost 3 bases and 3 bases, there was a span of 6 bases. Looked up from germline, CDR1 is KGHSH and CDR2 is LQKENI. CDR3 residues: CASSPGLNQPQHF. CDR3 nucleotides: TGTGCCAGCTCACCGGGCCTCAATCAGCCCCAGCATTTT.

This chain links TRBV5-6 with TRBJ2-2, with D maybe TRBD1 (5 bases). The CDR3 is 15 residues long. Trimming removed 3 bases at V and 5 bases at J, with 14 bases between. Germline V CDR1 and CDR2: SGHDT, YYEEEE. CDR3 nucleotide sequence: TGTGCCAGCAGCTCACGCTACAGGTTTACCGGGGAGCTGTTTTTT. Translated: CASSSRYRFTGELFF.

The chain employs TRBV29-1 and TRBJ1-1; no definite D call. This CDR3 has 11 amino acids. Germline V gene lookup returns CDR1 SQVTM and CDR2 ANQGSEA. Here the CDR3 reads CLGGDNTEAFF. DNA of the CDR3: TGCTTGGGCGGGGATAACACTGAAGCTTTCTTT.

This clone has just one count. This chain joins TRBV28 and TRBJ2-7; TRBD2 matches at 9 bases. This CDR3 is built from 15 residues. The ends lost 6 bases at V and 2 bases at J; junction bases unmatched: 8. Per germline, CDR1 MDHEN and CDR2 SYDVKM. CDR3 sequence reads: CASSVGLARTYEQYF. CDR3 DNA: TGTGCCAGCAGCGTCGGACTAGCGAGGACCTACGAGCAGTACTTC.

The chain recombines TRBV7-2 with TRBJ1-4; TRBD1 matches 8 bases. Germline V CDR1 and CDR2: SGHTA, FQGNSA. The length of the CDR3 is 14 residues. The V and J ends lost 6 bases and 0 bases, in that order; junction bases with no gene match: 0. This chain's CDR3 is CASRTGATNEKLFF. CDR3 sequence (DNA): TGTGCCAGCAGGACAGGGGCAACTAATGAAAAACTGTTTTTT.

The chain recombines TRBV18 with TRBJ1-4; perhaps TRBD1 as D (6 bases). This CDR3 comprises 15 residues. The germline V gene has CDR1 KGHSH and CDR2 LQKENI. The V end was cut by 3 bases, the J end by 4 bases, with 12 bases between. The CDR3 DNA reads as TGTGCCAGCTCACCTCTAACAGGGAGTAATGAAAAACTGTTTTTT. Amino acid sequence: CASSPLTGSNEKLFF.

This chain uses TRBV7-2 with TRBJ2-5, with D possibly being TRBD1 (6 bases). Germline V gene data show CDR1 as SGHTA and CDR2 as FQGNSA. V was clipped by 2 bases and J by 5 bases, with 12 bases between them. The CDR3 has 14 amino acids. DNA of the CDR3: TGTGCCAGCAGCTTATCATACAGGGACGAGACCCAGTACTTC. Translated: CASSLSYRDETQYF.

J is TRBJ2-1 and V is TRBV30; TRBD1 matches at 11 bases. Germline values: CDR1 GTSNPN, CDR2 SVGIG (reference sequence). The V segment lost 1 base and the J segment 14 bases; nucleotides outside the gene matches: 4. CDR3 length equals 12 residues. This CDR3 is CAWSAGTGGEFF. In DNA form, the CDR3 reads TGTGCCTGGAGTGCCGGGACAGGGGGGGAGTTCTTC.